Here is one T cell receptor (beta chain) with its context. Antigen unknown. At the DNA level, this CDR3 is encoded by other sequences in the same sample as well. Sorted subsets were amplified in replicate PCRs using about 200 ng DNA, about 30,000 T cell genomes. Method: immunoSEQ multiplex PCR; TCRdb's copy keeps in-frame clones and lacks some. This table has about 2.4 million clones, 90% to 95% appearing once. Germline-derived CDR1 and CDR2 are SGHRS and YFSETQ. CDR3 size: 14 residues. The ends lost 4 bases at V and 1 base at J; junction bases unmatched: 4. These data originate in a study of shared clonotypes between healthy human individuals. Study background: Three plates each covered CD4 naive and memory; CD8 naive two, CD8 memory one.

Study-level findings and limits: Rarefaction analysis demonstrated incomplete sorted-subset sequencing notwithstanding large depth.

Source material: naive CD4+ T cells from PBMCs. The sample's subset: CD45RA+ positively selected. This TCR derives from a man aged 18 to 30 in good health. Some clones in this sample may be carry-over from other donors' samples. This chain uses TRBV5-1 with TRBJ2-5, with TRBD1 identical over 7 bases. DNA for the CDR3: TGCGCCAGCAGCCTCGGACAGGTCCAAGAGACCCAGTACTTC. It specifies CASSLGQVQETQYF.